This T cell receptor beta chain was captured in a study of blood T cell repertoires in COVID-19. Study as a whole: COVID-19 samples from acute and convalescent phases originated in the United States, Italy and Spain. PBMCs, B-cell-depleted T cells, or T cells provided the cDNA or gDNA that made up the material.

J was trimmed by 6 bases and V by 3 bases; bases with no gene match: 12. The CDR3 is 18 amino acids. Germline CDR1 WNHNN, CDR2 SYGVQD (reference sequence). As originally analysed: Counts of nucleated cells, estimated from reference gene primer amplification, were obtained. The method was immunoSEQ multiplex PCR; TCRdb's version includes in-frame clones alone and lacks a portion of them. The D gene and trimming were derived from the DNA, and the V and J assignments and clone size from that table. Of 87,000 or so clones listed, 75% to 90% are singletons. J is TRBJ2-1 and V is TRBV10-1, with 12 bases fitting TRBD2. Sequenced sample: peripheral blood. The receptor was derived from a woman older than 75 with active or convalescent COVID-19. CDR3 loop: CASSDPNRTSGTINEQFF. The CDR3 DNA follows: TGCGCCAGCAGTGACCCTAATAGGACTAGCGGGACAATCAATGAGCAGTTCTTC.